This TCR beta chain was captured in a study of blood T cell repertoires in COVID-19. About the study: Donors in the United States, Italy and Spain gave samples during acute or convalescent COVID-19. Sources were T cells, B-cell-depleted T cells, or PBMCs; the material itself was cDNA or gDNA.

Libraries were prepared by immunoSEQ multiplex PCR; TCRdb keeps only in-frame clonotypes and omits some of them. Of about 160,000 clones in the sample, 92% were seen once. A Seattle source enrolled patients during active infection and followed them longitudinally. In germline, CDR1 is SNHLY, CDR2 FYNNEI. V lost 8 bases to trimming and J lost 7 bases; unmatched junction nucleotides: 5. The CDR3 is made up of 13 amino acids. The V and J genes are TRBV2 and TRBJ1-5, with 10 bases aligning to TRBD1. Specimen: peripheral blood. The clonotype was recovered from a man aged 25 to 40 with COVID-19, enrolled during active disease. CDR3 region: CASGGTGEQPQHF. DNA for the CDR3: TGTGCCAGCGGAGGGACAGGGGAGCAGCCCCAGCATTTT.